The 17 T cell receptor beta chains listed next were all sequenced from one sample in a study of T cells after posttransplantation cyclophosphamide. A marrow graft followed busulfan-fludarabine conditioning, with cyclophosphamide on days +3 and +4. TCRdb keeps only in-frame clones here, not all; method: immunoSEQ multiplex PCR. The sample records about 12,000 clones, about nine tenths being singletons. Here the sequenced sample was PBMCs, taken after allogeneic stem cell transplant with posttransplant cyclophosphamide. The receptors were sampled from a female patient between 30 and 39 years old who received an allogeneic stem cell transplant from an unrelated donor, was CMV-positive, and had no GVHD. The T cells may partly be graft donor cells.

This chain links TRBV9 with TRBJ2-3, with 10 positions matching TRBD2. CDR3 size: 18 residues. Germline CDR1 and CDR2: SGDLS and YYNGEE. V lost 0 bases to trimming and J lost 0 bases; unmatched junction nucleotides: 7. This CDR3 is CASSVGTSGERSTDTQYF. The CDR3 nucleotides read TGTGCCAGCAGCGTAGGTACTAGCGGGGAGAGGAGCACAGATACGCAGTATTTT.

V is TRBV28 and J is TRBJ2-3; D is undetermined. In germline, CDR1 is MDHEN, CDR2 SYDVKM. The CDR3 sequence is 14 residues long. The ends were cut back, 3 bases at V and 5 bases at J, with 12 bases in the middle. The CDR3 nucleotides are TGTGCCAGCAGTTTCGTCCGAGGAAGAGATACGCAGTATTTT. This sequence encodes CASSFVRGRDTQYF.

J is TRBJ2-1 and V is TRBV18; 7 nucleotides match TRBD1. Germline V gene sequence: CDR1 KGHSH, CDR2 LQKENI. Unmatched junction bases numbered 12, after V lost 3 bases and J lost 7 bases. This CDR3 comprises 16 residues. The DNA for the CDR3 is TGTGCCAGCTCACCCGTTATGTTACAGGGGCAGAATGAGCAGTTCTTC. Translating it yields CASSPVMLQGQNEQFF.

The chain carries TRBV7-6 and TRBJ2-7; TRBD1 might be the D (6 bases). CDR3 length equals 15 residues. CDR1 and CDR2 from the germline V gene are SGHVS and FNYEAQ. With 1 base removed from V and 4 bases from J, the gap between germline ends came to 14 bases. The CDR3 region has the DNA TGTGCCAGCAGCTTAGAGGGGGAGAGTTTGTACGAGCAGTACTTC. Translation: CASSLEGESLYEQYF.

This rearrangement joins TRBV6-6 to TRBJ1-2, with 9 nucleotides matching TRBD1. Per the germline V gene, CDR1 is MNHNY and CDR2 is SVGAGI (reference sequence). The CDR3 length is 14 residues. Trimming at V came to 5 bases and at J to 3 bases, leaving 4 bases not matched to a gene. The DNA for the CDR3 is TGTGCCAGCAGTGACAGGGGGGTAGACTATGGCTACACCTTC. Encoded protein: CASSDRGVDYGYTF.

The gene calls are TRBV6-1 and TRBJ2-3; a weak D match, TRBD1 (5 bases). The CDR3 loop spans 15 amino acids. V lost 4 bases and J 2 bases, leaving 13 bases between the germline ends. CDR1 and CDR2 (germline): MNHNS, SASEGT. The CDR3 loop is CASSGQPPSTDTQYF. CDR3 coding DNA: TGTGCCAGCAGTGGACAGCCTCCCTCCACAGATACGCAGTATTTT.

This clone was picked up a small number of times. V is TRBV2 and J is TRBJ2-7; D is possibly TRBD2 (6 bases). The CDR3 loop spans 13 amino acids. Between the trimmed V and J ends, which lost 9 bases and 5 bases, there was a span of 17 bases. The V gene's germline CDR1 is SNHLY and CDR2 FYNNEI. CDR3: CARNSPGDHEQYF. The CDR3 nucleotides read TGTGCCAGAAACTCCCCGGGGGACCACGAGCAGTACTTC.

This chain joins TRBV13 and TRBJ2-3; D is perhaps TRBD2 (6 bases). This CDR3 comprises 17 residues. Trimming removed 5 bases from V and 2 bases from J, with 20 bases in between. From germline, CDR1 is PRHDT and CDR2 FYEKMQ (reference sequence). The CDR3 protein is CASSQEVGDSNTDTQYF. CDR3 coding DNA: TGTGCCAGCAGCCAAGAGGTCGGGGACTCGAACACAGATACGCAGTATTTT.

This chain links TRBV11-2 with TRBJ2-2; 10 bases match TRBD2. Per germline, CDR1 SGHAT and CDR2 FQNNGV. This CDR3 contains 16 residues. V shed 2 bases and J 5 bases; nucleotides not matched to a gene: 5. CDR3 sequence (DNA): TGTGCCAGCAGCTTATTAGCGGGAGGAGGAACCGGGGAGCTGTTTTTT. It codes for CASSLLAGGGTGELFF.

This clone occurred once. The chain employs TRBV28 and TRBJ2-3; 8 bases agree with TRBD2. V trimming: 11 bases; J trimming: 4 bases; junction bases outside the gene matches: 8. The CDR3 loop spans 13 amino acids. Germline CDR1 MDHEN, CDR2 SYDVKM. CDR3 bases: TGTGCCGCGGCCCGGGGGGGCCCAGATACGCAGTATTTT. This encodes CAAARGGPDTQYF.

The V call is TRBV5-6, the J call TRBJ2-5; TRBD1 agrees at 8 bases. After removal of 4 bases from V and 5 bases from J, the junction contained 7 bases not matched to a gene. This CDR3 region has 14 residues. Germline V gene data show CDR1 as SGHDT and CDR2 as YYEEEE. CDR3 region: CASSARGRRETQYF. For the CDR3, the DNA is TGTGCCAGCAGCGCCAGGGGGCGCCGGGAGACCCAGTACTTC. Variable domain in full (rest from reference TRBV5-6 and TRBJ2-5): DAGVTQSPTHLIKTRGQQVTLRCSPKSGHDTVSWYQQALGQGPQFIFQYYEEEERQRGNFPDRFSGHQFPNYSSELNVNALLLGDSALYLCASSARGRRETQYFGPGTRLLVL.

The rearrangement uses TRBV29-1 and TRBJ2-1; 8 nucleotides line up with TRBD2. The CDR3 loop spans 17 amino acids. CDR1 SQVTM and CDR2 ANQGSEA come from the germline V gene. Trimming cost V 3 bases and J 8 bases; bases outside gene matches: 18. Here the CDR3 DNA reads TGCAGCGTTGATTCCGGAGCGGGAGTTGGTGGTGGCGATGAGCAGTTCTTC. Residues: CSVDSGAGVGGGDEQFF.

This clone came up once. V and J are TRBV27 and TRBJ2-7, with D possibly being TRBD2 (5 bases). Germline V CDR1 and CDR2: MNHEY, SMNVEV (reference sequence). Between the trimmed V and J ends, which lost 5 bases and 7 bases, there was a span of 21 bases. The CDR3 is made up of 15 amino acids. The CDR3 sequence: CASSVERTGWGEQYF. The CDR3 region has the DNA TGTGCCAGCAGTGTAGAGCGGACCGGTTGGGGAGAGCAGTACTTC.

The chain couples TRBV19 to TRBJ1-5, with D possibly TRBD1 on 5 matching bases. The CDR3 sequence is 14 residues long. Per germline, CDR1 LNHDA and CDR2 SQIVND (reference sequence). Trimming removed 9 bases from V and 5 bases from J, with 17 bases in between. The CDR3 loop reads CASRSLGGYQPQHF. CDR3 coding DNA: TGTGCCAGCCGTTCGCTCGGGGGTTATCAGCCCCAGCATTTT.

The V call is TRBV27, the J call TRBJ1-5; TRBD1 matches at 7 bases. Germline assignment: CDR1 MNHEY and CDR2 SMNVEV (reference sequence). Unmatched junction bases numbered 16, after V lost 4 bases and J lost 4 bases. The CDR3 contains 18 residues. In DNA form, the CDR3 reads TGTGCCAGCAGTTCCCTCGACCTGGGGGACAGCACTAATCAGCCCCAGCATTTT. This gives the protein CASSSLDLGDSTNQPQHF.

The V and J genes are TRBV9 and TRBJ1-2, with no clear D. This CDR3 contains 14 residues. The V end lost 4 bases, the J end lost 5 bases, and 15 bases lay between the germline ends. Germline loops: CDR1 SGDLS, CDR2 YYNGEE. Here the CDR3 reads CASSPPRVGYGYTF. Here the CDR3 DNA reads TGTGCCAGCAGCCCCCCCCGGGTCGGTTATGGCTACACCTTC.

The chain uses TRBV4-1 and TRBJ1-5; tentative D call: TRBD1 (6 bases). The ends were cut back, 0 bases at V and 6 bases at J, with 9 bases in the middle. Germline V lookup: CDR1 MGHRA, CDR2 YSYEKL. This CDR3 region has 14 residues. CDR3: CASSQEPGVQPQHF. The DNA of the CDR3 is TGCGCCAGCAGCCAAGAGCCAGGGGTTCAGCCCCAGCATTTT.